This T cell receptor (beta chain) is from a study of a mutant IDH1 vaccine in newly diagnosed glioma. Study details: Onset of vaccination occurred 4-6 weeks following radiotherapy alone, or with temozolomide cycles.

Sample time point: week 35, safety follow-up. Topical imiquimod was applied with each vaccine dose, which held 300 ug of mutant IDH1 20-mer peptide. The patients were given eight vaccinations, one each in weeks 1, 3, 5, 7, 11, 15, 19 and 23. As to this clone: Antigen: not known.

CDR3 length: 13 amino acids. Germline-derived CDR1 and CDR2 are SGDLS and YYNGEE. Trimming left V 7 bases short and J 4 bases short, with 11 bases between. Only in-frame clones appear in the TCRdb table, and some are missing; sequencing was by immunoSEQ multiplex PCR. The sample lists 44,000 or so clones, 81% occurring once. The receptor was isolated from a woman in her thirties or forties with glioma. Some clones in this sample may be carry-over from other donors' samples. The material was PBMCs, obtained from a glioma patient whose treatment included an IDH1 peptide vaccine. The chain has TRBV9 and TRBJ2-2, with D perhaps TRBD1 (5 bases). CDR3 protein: CASGQGSTGELFF. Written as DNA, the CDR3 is TGTGCCAGCGGTCAGGGAAGCACCGGGGAGCTGTTTTTT.